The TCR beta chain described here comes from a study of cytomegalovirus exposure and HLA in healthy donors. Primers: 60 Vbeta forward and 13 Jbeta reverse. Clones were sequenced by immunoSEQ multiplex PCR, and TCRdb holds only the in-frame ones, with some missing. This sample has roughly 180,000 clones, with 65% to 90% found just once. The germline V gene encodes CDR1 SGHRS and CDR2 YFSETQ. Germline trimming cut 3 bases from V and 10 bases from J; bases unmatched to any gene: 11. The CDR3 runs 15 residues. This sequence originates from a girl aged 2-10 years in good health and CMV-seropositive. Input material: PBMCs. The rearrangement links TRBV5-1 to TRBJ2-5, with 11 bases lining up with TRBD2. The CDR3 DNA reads TGCGCCAGCAGCTCATACACTAGCGGGAGAGGGGGCCAGTACTTC. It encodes CASSSYTSGRGGQYF.